This T cell receptor beta chain was identified during a study of control samples from healthy donors and cancer patients. This table comes from immunoSEQ multiplex PCR, and its TCRdb copy is limited to in-frame clones, with some not included. Seen here are roughly 86,000 clones, roughly 93% observed once, and the top ten hold nearly 1.5%. CDR3 length equals 15 residues. The germline V and J ends were trimmed by 1 base and 3 bases, with 11 bases remaining between them. CDR1 is SGHRS, CDR2 YFSETQ, per germline. This rearrangement joins TRBV5-1 to TRBJ2-1; maybe TRBD1 (6 bases). Sequences were obtained from blood. The TCR originated in a woman in her thirties in good health. Written as DNA, the CDR3 is TGCGCCAGCAGCTTGTCTCCAGGGGACTACAATGAGCAGTTCTTC. Protein: CASSLSPGDYNEQFF.